This T cell receptor (beta chain) is drawn from a study of shared clonotypes between healthy human individuals. The overall study: Plates per donor: three CD4 naive, three CD4 memory, two CD8 naive, one CD8 memory. Study conclusions and caveats: Rarefaction analysis demonstrated incomplete sorted-subset sequencing notwithstanding large depth. Sharing across a handful of donors was seen in 4% to 6.5% of naive CD4 clonotypes.

Cells designated naive CD8 were CD45RO-negative and were positively selected for CCR7, with terminally differentiated effector memory CD45RA+ cells excluded. As to this clone: Its matching antigen is unknown.

200 to 250 ng DNA, tens of thousands of T cell genomes, went into each sorted-subset replicate PCR. Clones were sequenced by immunoSEQ multiplex PCR, and TCRdb holds only the in-frame ones, with some missing. The sample holds hundreds of thousands of clones, approximately 95% seen once. In germline, CDR1 is LGHNA, CDR2 YNFKEQ. The V gene lost 0 bases and the J gene lost 1 base, with 6 bases spanning the gap. This CDR3 has 15 amino acids. Sequencing used naive CD8+ T cells sorted from blood. This TCR was recovered from a woman aged 25 to 45 in good health. The chain joins TRBV4-2 to TRBJ2-2, with D perhaps TRBD2 (6 bases). The CDR3 reads CASSQEGGNTGELFF. The CDR3 nucleotides read TGTGCCAGCAGCCAAGAGGGGGGGAACACCGGGGAGCTGTTTTTT.